A selection of T cell receptor beta chains follows, all from one sample in a study of regulatory and conventional T cells in RAG deficiency. Measured with immunoSEQ multiplex PCR; TCRdb has only the in-frame clones, and not every one. The table shows tens of thousands of clones, with about 90% occurring only once. These data were also reused for a study on regulatory T cells.

The sequenced sample consisted of CD4+ effector T cells sorted from blood. These receptors were taken from a human donor in good health. Each CDR3 is given with its conserved first and last residue.

v_gene: TRBV28; CDR3aa: CASRLALDRGPTF
v_gene: TRBV7-3; CDR3aa: CASSSGTDNSPLHF
v_gene: TRBV6-1; CDR3aa: CASSVTGEPANYGYTF
v_gene: TRBV5-6; CDR3aa: CASSTSTLAGGNTGELFF
v_gene: TRBV6-6; CDR3aa: CASSTGSGGYTF
v_gene: TRBV18; CDR3aa: CASSPKLGEKLFF
v_gene: TRBV5-6; CDR3aa: CASTPLAGRIHNEQFF
v_gene: TRBV2; CDR3aa: CASSEATAGFYNEQFF
v_gene: TRBV18; CDR3aa: CASSSNRGLNEKLFF
v_gene: TRBV27; CDR3aa: CASSTIPHGRGYGYTF
v_gene: TRBV5-1; CDR3aa: CASSTSGTVSSGANVLTF
v_gene: TRBV6-1; CDR3aa: CASSVEPNEKLFF
v_gene: TRBV5-8; CDR3aa: CASSLEELLNQPQHF
v_gene: TRBV6-9; CDR3aa: CASSVPYEQYF
v_gene: TRBV2; CDR3aa: CASSAFTDDEQFF
v_gene: TRBV7-9; CDR3aa: CASSLKSGNTIYF
v_gene: TRBV30; CDR3aa: CAWSVTGIYGYTF
v_gene: TRBV5-4; CDR3aa: CASSLRLAGSTDTQYF
v_gene: TRBV19; CDR3aa: CASRITVQGRKTEAFF
v_gene: TRBV6-1; CDR3aa: CASRHSSYEQYF
v_gene: TRBV7-9; CDR3aa: CASSRRGPPYNEQFF
v_gene: TRBV6-6; CDR3aa: CASSYTRGANTEAFF
v_gene: TRBV9; CDR3aa: CASSDGQGQQGPQHF
v_gene: TRBV2; CDR3aa: CASRTGSNGNTIYF
v_gene: TRBV19; CDR3aa: CASTPTGGGTEAFF
v_gene: TRBV29-1; CDR3aa: CSAFYGGTDTQYF
v_gene: TRBV6-1; CDR3aa: CASSEARGASYNEQFF
v_gene: TRBV4-1; CDR3aa: CASSLSESADTQYF
v_gene: TRBV29-1; CDR3aa: CSVRTESGYTF